The rows below give T cell receptor beta chains drawn from one sample of a study of blood T cell repertoires in COVID-19. Libraries were prepared by immunoSEQ multiplex PCR; TCRdb keeps only in-frame clonotypes and omits some of them. The sample lists some 90,000 clones; under 90% were seen once. What was sequenced was peripheral blood. The source of these receptors is a human donor in a cohort sampled during active COVID-19. CDR3s include the opening cysteine and the closing phenylalanine or tryptophan. The D gene is left open where the match is weak. Clone size is given for some rows only: seen once, a few or many times, or a class if the clone is expanded.

>once|13|TRBJ2-7|TRBV5-4|-
TGTGCCAGCAGCTATGGACTCAGCTACGAGCAGTACTTC
CASSYGLSYEQYF
>-|16|TRBJ1-5|TRBV28|TRBD1
TGTGCCAGCAGTCACGAAGGGGGCAGTCGCAATCAGCCCCAGCATTTT
CASSHEGGSRNQPQHF
>-|13|TRBJ1-2|TRBV29-1|TRBD1
TGCAGCGTGACCGGGACAGGGGTGCATGGCTACACCTTC
CSVTGTGVHGYTF
>-|16|TRBJ2-7|TRBV4-1|-
TGCGCCAGCAGCCAAAACCCCGGGACTCAGGGTGGGGAGCAGTACTTC
CASSQNPGTQGGEQYF
>-|16|TRBJ2-5|TRBV6-5|TRBD2
TGTGCCAGCAGTTACTCGATGGCCCCGGGAGGAGAGACCCAGTACTTC
CASSYSMAPGGETQYF
>-|12|TRBJ1-5|TRBV12-3/TRBV12-4|-
TGTGCCAGCAGTGCGAATCGTCAGCCCCAGCATTTT
CASSANRQPQHF
>few|17|TRBJ2-2|TRBV5-4|-
TGTGCCAGCAGCTCTACTATGAACGGGAGAGTCCCCGGGGAGCTGTTTTTT
CASSSTMNGRVPGELFF
>-|12|TRBJ2-7|TRBV12-3/TRBV12-4|-
TGTGCCAGCAGTTCCGCGAACAGAGAGCAGTACTTC
CASSSANREQYF
>-|14|TRBJ2-7|TRBV28|TRBD1
TGTGCCAGCATAGTACAGGGGTCGGCAGGCGAGCAGTACTTC
CASIVQGSAGEQYF
>-|16|TRBJ2-7|TRBV28|TRBD2
TGTGCCAGCAGTCGCCCCCCTAGCGGGAGCTCCTACGAGCAGTACTTC
CASSRPPSGSSYEQYF
>-|16|TRBJ1-2|TRBV18|TRBD1
TGTGCCAGCTCACCAAACCCGCCCGGGACAGAGAATGGCTACACCTTC
CASSPNPPGTENGYTF
>-|14|TRBJ1-2|TRBV28|-
TGTGCCAGCAGACCGACCTCACCGGGGTATGGCTACACCTTC
CASRPTSPGYGYTF
>-|16|TRBJ1-1|TRBV5-4|-
TGTGCCAGCAGCTTAGCCCCCGGGAGCGGAAACACTGAAGCTTTCTTT
CASSLAPGSGNTEAFF
>few|13|TRBJ1-1|TRBV10-1|-
TGCGCCAGCAGTTTTGGACAAGACACTGAAGCTTTCTTT
CASSFGQDTEAFF
>-|13|TRBJ1-1|TRBV6-4|-
TGTGCCAGCAGTAAGGGGATGAACACTGAAGCTTTCTTT
CASSKGMNTEAFF
>once|15|TRBJ2-5|TRBV10-2|TRBD1
TGCGCAAGCACATGGACAGGGGAGAGGCAAGAGACCCAGTACTTC
CASTWTGERQETQYF
>-|13|TRBJ2-7|TRBV7-6|-
TGTGCCAGCAGTTCAGAGGGCCGCTACGAGCAGTACTTC
CASSSEGRYEQYF
>-|17|TRBJ1-4|TRBV28|TRBD1
TGTGCCAGCAGCCGCGGACAGGGTCAAGGGTCGGATGAAAAACTGTTTTTT
CASSRGQGQGSDEKLFF
>few|18|TRBJ2-1|TRBV19|TRBD1
TGTGCCAGTAGTAGGGGAGCTAAGGGACAGAGCTCCTACAATGAGCAGTTCTTC
CASSRGAKGQSSYNEQFF